This TCR beta chain was sequenced during a study of T cell repertoires in cytomegalovirus infection. Study as a whole: Based on public TCR beta signatures, there were indications of CMV infection and of a matching HLA type.

The V gene lost 5 bases and the J gene lost 2 bases, with 13 bases spanning the gap. CDR1 is MDHEN and CDR2 is SYDVKM in the germline V gene. This CDR3 region has 14 residues. This clonotype has ten or more counts. TCRdb re-analysed the reads in MiXCR, keeping a single row per CDR3 protein. The profile shows 120,000 to 150,000 distinct CDR3 sequences, 5% to 6.5% of them singletons. Material for sequencing was PBMCs. The V call is TRBV28, the J call TRBJ2-7; a weak D match, TRBD2 (6 bases). The receptor comes from a human donor in good health (CMV status not recorded). Some clones in this sample may be carry-over from other donors' samples. The CDR3 protein is CASSGTLGTYEQYF. The DNA of the CDR3 is TGTGCCAGCAGTGGGACTTTAGGAACCTACGAGCAGTACTTC.